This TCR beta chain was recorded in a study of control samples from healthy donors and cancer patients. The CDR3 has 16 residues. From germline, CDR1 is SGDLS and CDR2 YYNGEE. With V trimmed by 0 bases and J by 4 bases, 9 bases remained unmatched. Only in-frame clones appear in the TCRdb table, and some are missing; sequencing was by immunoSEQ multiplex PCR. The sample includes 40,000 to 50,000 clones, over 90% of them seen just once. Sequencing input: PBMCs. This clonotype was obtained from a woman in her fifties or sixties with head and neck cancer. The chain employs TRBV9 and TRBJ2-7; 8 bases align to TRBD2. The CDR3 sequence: CASSVVRSGGSYEQYF. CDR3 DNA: TGTGCCAGCAGCGTAGTGAGAAGCGGGGGATCTTACGAGCAGTACTTC.